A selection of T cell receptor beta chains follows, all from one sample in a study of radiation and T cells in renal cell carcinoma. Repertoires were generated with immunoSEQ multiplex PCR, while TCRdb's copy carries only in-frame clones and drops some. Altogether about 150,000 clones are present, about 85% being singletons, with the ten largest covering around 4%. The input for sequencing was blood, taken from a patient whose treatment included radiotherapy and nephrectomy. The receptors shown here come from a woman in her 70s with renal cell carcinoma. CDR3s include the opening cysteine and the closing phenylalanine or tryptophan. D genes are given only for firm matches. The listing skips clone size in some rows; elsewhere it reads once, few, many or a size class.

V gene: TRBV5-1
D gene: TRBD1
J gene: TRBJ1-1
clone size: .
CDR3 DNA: TGCGCCAGCAGCTTCACAGGGGATGAAGCTTTCTTT
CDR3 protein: CASSFTGDEAFF

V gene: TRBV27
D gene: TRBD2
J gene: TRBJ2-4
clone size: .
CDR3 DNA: TGTGCCAGCAGCAAAACTAGCGGGGCCAAAAACATTCAGTACTTC
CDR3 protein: CASSKTSGAKNIQYF

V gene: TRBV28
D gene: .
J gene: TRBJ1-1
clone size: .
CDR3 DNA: TGTGCCAGCAGTCAGGGAAGTAAAAACACTGAAGCTTTCTTT
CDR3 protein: CASSQGSKNTEAFF

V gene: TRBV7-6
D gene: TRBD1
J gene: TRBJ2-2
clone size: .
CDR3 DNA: TGTGCCAGCAGCCAGGGGGTAAACACCGGGGAGCTGTTTTTT
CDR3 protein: CASSQGVNTGELFF

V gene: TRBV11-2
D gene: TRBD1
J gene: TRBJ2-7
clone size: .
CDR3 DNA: TGTGCCAGCAGCCCCAGACAGGGGGAGGGGGAGCAGTACTTC
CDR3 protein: CASSPRQGEGEQYF

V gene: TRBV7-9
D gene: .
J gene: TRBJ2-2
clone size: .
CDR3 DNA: TGTGCCAGCAGTTCAGGGCATGGCGGGGAGCTGTTTTTT
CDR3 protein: CASSSGHGGELFF

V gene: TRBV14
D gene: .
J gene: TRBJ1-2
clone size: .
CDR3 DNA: TGTGCCAGCAGCCAAGAGACAGCCGTCTATGGCTACACCTTC
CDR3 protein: CASSQETAVYGYTF

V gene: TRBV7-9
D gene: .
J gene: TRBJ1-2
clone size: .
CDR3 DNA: TGTGCCAGCAGCCACCTAAAGTGGGGCCTCTATGGCTACACCTTC
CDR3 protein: CASSHLKWGLYGYTF

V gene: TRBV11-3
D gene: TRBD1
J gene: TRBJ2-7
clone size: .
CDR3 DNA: TGTGCCAGCAGCTGGGACAGGGCGGAAGAGCAGTACTTC
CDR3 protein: CASSWDRAEEQYF

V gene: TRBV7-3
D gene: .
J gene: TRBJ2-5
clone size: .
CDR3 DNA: TGTGCCAGCAGCTTAAATGGGGGCCGGGAGACCCAGTACTTC
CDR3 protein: CASSLNGGRETQYF

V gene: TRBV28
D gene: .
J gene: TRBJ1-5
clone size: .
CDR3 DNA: TGTGCCAGCAGTCCCCCCGACAAAATCAATCAGCCCCAGCATTTT
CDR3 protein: CASSPPDKINQPQHF

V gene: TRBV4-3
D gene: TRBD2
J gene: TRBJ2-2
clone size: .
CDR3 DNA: TGCGCCAGCAGCCAACAAGGGACTAGCGGTTACACCGGGGAGCTGTTTTTT
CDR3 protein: CASSQQGTSGYTGELFF

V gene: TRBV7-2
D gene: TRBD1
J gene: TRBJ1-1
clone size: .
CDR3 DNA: TGTGCCAGCAGCTTGTGGGGGGACAGGAACACTGAAGCTTTCTTT
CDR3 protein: CASSLWGDRNTEAFF

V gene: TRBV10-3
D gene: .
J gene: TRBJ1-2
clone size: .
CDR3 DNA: TGTGCCATCAGTGAGGCTGGAGCTTATGGCTACACCTTC
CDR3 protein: CAISEAGAYGYTF

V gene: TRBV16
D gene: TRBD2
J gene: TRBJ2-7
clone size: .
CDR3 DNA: TGTGCCAGCAGCCAATTGCGCGGGGGGCTTATCTACGAGCAGTACTTC
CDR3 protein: CASSQLRGGLIYEQYF

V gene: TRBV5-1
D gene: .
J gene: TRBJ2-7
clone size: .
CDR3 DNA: TGCGCCAGCAGCTTGGAGGGGGGGAGCCCACCCTACGAGCAGTACTTC
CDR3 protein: CASSLEGGSPPYEQYF

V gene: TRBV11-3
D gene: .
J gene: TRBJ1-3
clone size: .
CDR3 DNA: TGTGCCAGCAGCTTAGTGAAGGGCACTGGAAACACCATATATTTT
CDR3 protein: CASSLVKGTGNTIYF

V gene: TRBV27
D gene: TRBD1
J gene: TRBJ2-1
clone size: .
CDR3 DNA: TGTGCCAGCAGGGGCCCCGGGACAGGGGGCAATGAGCAGTTCTTC
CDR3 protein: CASRGPGTGGNEQFF

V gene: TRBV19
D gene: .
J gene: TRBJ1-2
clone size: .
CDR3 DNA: TGTGCCAGTAGTATCCGATCTAACTATGGCTACACCTTC
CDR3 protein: CASSIRSNYGYTF

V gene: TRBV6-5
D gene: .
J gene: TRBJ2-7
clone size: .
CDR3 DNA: TGTGCCAGCAGACCCGGGGGCTCCAGCTCCTACGAGCAGTACTTC
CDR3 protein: CASRPGGSSSYEQYF

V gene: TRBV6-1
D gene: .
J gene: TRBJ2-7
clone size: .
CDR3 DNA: TGTGCCAGCAGCCTTGGACACGGCTCCTACGAGCAGTACTTC
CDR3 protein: CASSLGHGSYEQYF

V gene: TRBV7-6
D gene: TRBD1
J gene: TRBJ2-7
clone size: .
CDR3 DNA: TGTGCCAGCAGCTCCACAGGGGGCGCCGATGGTCAGTACTTC
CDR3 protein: CASSSTGGADGQYF

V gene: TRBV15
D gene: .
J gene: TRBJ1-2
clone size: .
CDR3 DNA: TGTGCCACCAGCCGCCCGGGGGAATTTGACTATGGCTACACCTTC
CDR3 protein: CATSRPGEFDYGYTF

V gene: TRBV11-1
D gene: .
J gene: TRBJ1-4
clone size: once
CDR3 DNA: TGTGCCAGCAGCATCGGGACTTATAATGAAAAACTGTTTTTT
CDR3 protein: CASSIGTYNEKLFF

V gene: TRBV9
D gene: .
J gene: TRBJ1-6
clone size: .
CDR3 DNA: TGTGCCAGCAGCCCGCTCCATAATTCACCCCTCCACTTT
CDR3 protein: CASSPLHNSPLHF

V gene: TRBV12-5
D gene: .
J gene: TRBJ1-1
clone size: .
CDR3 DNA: TGTGCTAGTGGTAGGAGGGGGGGGAACACTGAAGCTTTCTTT
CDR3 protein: CASGRRGGNTEAFF

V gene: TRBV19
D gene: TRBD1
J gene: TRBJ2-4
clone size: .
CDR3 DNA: TGTGCCAGTAGTATTACAGGGGACATTCAGTACTTC
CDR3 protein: CASSITGDIQYF

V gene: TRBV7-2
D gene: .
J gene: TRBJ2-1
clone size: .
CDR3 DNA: TGTGCCAGCAGCTTAGGGGACCGTTCCTACAATGAGCAGTTCTTC
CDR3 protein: CASSLGDRSYNEQFF

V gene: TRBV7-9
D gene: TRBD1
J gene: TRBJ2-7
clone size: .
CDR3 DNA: TGTGCCAGCAGCTTAGCCGGGACAGGGGGCGCAGGCTACGAGCAGTACTTC
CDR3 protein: CASSLAGTGGAGYEQYF

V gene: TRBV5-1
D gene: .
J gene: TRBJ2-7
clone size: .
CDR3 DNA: TGCGCCAGCAGCTCGTTCGCGGGCGTCGGCGAGCAGTACTTC
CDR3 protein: CASSSFAGVGEQYF

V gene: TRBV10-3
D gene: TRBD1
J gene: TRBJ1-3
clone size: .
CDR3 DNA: TGTGCCATCATGAAACAGGGGGCGAGCTCTGGAAACACCATATATTTT
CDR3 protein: CAIMKQGASSGNTIYF

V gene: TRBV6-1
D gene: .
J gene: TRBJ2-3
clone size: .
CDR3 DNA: TGTGCCAGCAGTCCCAGGGTGGGAGATACGCAGTATTTT
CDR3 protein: CASSPRVGDTQYF

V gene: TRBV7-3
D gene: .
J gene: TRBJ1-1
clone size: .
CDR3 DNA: TGTGCCAGCAGCTTAATCTCGGCCACTGAAGCTTTCTTT
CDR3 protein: CASSLISATEAFF

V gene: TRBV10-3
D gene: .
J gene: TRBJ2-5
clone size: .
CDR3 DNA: TGTGCCATCAGTGACCCTCAAGAGACCCAGTACTTC
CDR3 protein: CAISDPQETQYF

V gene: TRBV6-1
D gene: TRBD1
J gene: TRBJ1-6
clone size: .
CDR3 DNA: TGTGCCAGCAGGACAGGGGGCTATAATTCACCCCTCCACTTT
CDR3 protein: CASRTGGYNSPLHF

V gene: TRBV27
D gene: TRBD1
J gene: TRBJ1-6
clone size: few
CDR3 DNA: TGTGCCAGCAGAACAGGGGGATCACCCCTCCACTTT
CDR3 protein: CASRTGGSPLHF

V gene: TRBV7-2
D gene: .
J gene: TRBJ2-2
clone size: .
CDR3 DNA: TGTGCCAGCAGCTTGAAGACAGGAGTGGAGCTGTTTTTT
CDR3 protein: CASSLKTGVELFF

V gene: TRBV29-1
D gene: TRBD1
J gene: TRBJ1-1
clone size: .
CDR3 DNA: TGCAGCGCGGGGACAGAAAACACTGAAGCTTTCTTT
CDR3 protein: CSAGTENTEAFF

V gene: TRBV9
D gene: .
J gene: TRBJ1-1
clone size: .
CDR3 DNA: TGTGCCAGCAGCGTAATGGCCGGGTCCATGAACACTGAAGCTTTCTTT
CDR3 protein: CASSVMAGSMNTEAFF